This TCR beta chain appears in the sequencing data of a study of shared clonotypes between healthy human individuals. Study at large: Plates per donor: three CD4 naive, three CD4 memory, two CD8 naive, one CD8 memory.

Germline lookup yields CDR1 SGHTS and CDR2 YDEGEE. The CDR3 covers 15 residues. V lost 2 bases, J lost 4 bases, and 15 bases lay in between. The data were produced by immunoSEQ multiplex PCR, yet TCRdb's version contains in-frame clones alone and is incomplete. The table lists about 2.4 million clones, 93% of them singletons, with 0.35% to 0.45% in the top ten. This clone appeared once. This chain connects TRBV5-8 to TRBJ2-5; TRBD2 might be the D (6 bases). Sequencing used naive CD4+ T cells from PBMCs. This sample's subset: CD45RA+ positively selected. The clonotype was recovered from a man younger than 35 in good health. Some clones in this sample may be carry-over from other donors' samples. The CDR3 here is CASSFRRVPRETQYF. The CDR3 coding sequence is TGTGCCAGCAGCTTTCGGAGGGTTCCAAGAGAGACCCAGTACTTC.